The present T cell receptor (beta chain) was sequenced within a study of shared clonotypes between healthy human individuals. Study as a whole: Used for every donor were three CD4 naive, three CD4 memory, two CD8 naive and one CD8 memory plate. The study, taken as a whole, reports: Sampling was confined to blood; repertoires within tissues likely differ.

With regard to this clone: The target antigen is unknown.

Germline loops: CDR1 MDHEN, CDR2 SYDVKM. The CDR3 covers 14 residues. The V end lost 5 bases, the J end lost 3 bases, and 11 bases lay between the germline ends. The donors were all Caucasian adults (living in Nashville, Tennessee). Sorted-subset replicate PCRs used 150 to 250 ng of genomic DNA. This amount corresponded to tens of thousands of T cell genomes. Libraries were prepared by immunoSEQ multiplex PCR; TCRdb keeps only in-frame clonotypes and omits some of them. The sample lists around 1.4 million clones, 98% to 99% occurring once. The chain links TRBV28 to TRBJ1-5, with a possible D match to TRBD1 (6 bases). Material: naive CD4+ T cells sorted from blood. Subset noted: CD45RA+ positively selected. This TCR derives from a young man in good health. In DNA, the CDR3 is TGTGCCAGCAGTGAGACAGGCCTCAATCAGCCCCAGCATTTT. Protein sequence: CASSETGLNQPQHF. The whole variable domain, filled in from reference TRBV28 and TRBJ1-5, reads DVKVTQSSRYLVKRTGEKVFLECVQDMDHENMFWYRQDPGLGLRLIYFSYDVKMKEKGDIPEGYSVSREKKERFSLILESASTNQTSMYLCASSETGLNQPQHFGDGTRLSIL.